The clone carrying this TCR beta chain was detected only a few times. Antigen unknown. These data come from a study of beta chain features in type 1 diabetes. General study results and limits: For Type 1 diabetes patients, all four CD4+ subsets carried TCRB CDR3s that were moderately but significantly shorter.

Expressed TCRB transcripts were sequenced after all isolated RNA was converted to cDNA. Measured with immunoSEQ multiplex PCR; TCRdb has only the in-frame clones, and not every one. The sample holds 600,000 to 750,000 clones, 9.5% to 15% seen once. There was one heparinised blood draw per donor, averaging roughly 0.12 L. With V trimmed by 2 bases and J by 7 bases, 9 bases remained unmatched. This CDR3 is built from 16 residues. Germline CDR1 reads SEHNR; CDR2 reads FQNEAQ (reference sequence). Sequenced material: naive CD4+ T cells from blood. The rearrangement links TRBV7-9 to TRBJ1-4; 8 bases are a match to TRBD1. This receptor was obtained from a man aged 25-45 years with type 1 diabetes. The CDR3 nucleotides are TGTGCCAGCAGCTTACCTTCGGGACAGGTCTTTGAAAAACTGTTTTTT. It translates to CASSLPSGQVFEKLFF.